This T cell receptor beta chain was sequenced in a study of T cell repertoires in cytomegalovirus infection. At the level of the study: Shared public TCR beta signatures pointed to both CMV infection and a matching HLA type. Points from the study as a whole: HLA-C-restricted TCR beta clonotypes specific for CMV led the ex vivo response.

The CDR3 is made up of 17 amino acids. V dropped 6 bases and J dropped 0 bases, with 15 bases sitting between them. CDR1 and CDR2 from the germline V gene are MDHEN and SYDVKM. This clonotype was counted ten times or more. Antigen specificity is unknown. TCRdb called the reads again in MiXCR, with one record for every CDR3 protein. The sample lists roughly 240,000 distinct CDR3 sequences; around 6.2% were seen once. The source is a human donor in good health (CMV status not recorded). Some clones in this sample may be carry-over from other donors' samples. V is TRBV28 and J is TRBJ2-6, with D perhaps matching TRBD2 (5 bases). The sample consisted of PBMCs. CDR3 sequence: CASRPTRGSSGANVLTF. Here the CDR3 DNA reads TGTGCCAGCAGACCCACTCGTGGGAGCTCTGGGGCCAACGTCCTGACTTTC.